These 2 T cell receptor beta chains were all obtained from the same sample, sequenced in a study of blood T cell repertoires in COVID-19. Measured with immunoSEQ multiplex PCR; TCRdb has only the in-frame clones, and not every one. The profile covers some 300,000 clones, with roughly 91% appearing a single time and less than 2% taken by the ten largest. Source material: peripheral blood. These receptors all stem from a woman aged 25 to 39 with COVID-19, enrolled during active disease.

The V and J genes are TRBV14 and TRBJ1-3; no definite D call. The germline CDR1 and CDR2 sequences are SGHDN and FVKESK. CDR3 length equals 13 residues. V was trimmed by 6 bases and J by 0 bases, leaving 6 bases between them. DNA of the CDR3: TGTGCCAGCAGGCGGGCCTCTGGAAACACCATATATTTT. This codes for CASRRASGNTIYF.

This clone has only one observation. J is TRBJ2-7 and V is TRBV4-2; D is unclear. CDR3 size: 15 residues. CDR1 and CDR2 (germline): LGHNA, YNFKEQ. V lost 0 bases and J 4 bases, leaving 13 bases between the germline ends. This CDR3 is CASSQEGLVGYEQYF. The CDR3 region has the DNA TGTGCCAGCAGCCAAGAAGGCCTAGTTGGGTACGAGCAGTACTTC.